This T cell receptor beta chain was sequenced during a study of early T cells in non-severe SARS-CoV-2 infection. Points from the study as a whole: Missing private and CD4 specificities, VDJdb matching favored anti-spike CD8 responses.

From the 5' RACE reads, TCRdb called clonotypes with MiXCR, one entry per CDR3 protein. The sample consists of around 64,000 distinct CDR3 sequences, about an eighth of them appearing once. This clonotype was seen ten or more times. The antigen remains undetermined. The input for sequencing was whole blood, taken at baseline. The sequence derives from an adult who was a healthcare worker with PCR-confirmed SARS-CoV-2 infection or an uninfected control (not recorded which).

DNA of the CDR3: TGCAGCGTTGATCGGAACGCGGGGGGGAACAATGAGCAGTTCTTC. Residues: CSVDRNAGGNNEQFF. The V call is TRBV29-1, the J call TRBJ2-1; 9 bases are a match to TRBD2. Germline values: CDR1 SQVTM, CDR2 ANQGSEA. J gave up 5 bases and V 3 bases, and 8 bases lay outside the gene matches. CDR3 size: 15 residues.